This TCR beta chain was found in a study of OX40 agonist ivuxolimab in advanced cancers. The data were produced by immunoSEQ multiplex PCR, yet TCRdb's version contains in-frame clones alone and is incomplete. The table lists approximately 74,000 clones, roughly 90% of them singletons. Trimming left V 3 bases short and J 2 bases short, with 11 bases between. Germline CDR1 is SGDLS and CDR2 is YYNGEE. The CDR3 has 15 amino acids. V usage is TRBV9 and J usage is TRBJ1-4, with D maybe TRBD1 (6 bases). This clonotype was obtained from an adult with an advanced solid tumor such as melanoma, head and neck, liver or kidney cancer. The sequences come from CD4+ or CD8+ T cells sorted from blood, collected in a trial of the OX40 agonist ivuxolimab. The CDR3 nucleotides read TGTGCCAGCAGCGAACAGGGTAACACTAATGAAAAACTGTTTTTT. This encodes CASSEQGNTNEKLFF.